One and the same sample provided the 9 T cell receptor beta chains below, sequenced in a study of blood T cell repertoires in COVID-19. The protocol was immunoSEQ multiplex PCR, while the TCRdb copy is restricted to in-frame clones and leaves out a portion. The table lists 110,000 or so clones, over 80% of them singletons, with approximately 4.4% in the top ten. Material for sequencing was peripheral blood. The receptors originated from a woman aged 45-65 years with acute or convalescent COVID-19.

The rearrangement links TRBV3-1 (or the pseudogene TRBV3-2) to TRBJ1-2; no definite D call. The CDR3 totals 15 residues. Germline CDR1 is LGHDT and CDR2 is YNNKEL (reference sequence). With 2 bases removed from V and 4 bases from J, the gap between germline ends came to 14 bases. The DNA for the CDR3 is TGTGCCAGCAGCCAATTGACTACGGGCGTCTATGGCTACACCTTC. Encoded protein: CASSQLTTGVYGYTF.

V is TRBV3-1 (or the pseudogene TRBV3-2) and J is TRBJ2-3; TRBD2 aligns across 14 bases. The junction had 8 bases not matched to a gene; V was cut back by 3 bases and J by 9 bases. The germline V gene has CDR1 LGHDT and CDR2 YNNKEL (reference sequence). CDR3 length: 16 amino acids. CDR3 loop: CASSQRLAGGRLTQYF. Here the CDR3 DNA reads TGTGCCAGCAGCCAGAGACTAGCGGGGGGGCGGTTAACGCAGTATTTT.

The CDR3 sequence is CASSLEGRYEQYF. The CDR3 DNA sequence: TGTGCCAGCAGCCTGGAGGGTAGATACGAGCAGTACTTC. V is TRBV7-9 and J is TRBJ2-7; the D gene is possibly TRBD2 (6 bases). The germline CDR1 and CDR2 sequences are SEHNR and FQNEAQ (reference sequence). The CDR3 has 13 residues. V lost 5 bases and J lost 4, with 12 bases in between.

The chain employs TRBV28 and TRBJ1-5, with D possibly being TRBD1 (6 bases). V lost 7 bases to trimming and J lost 1 base, with 14 bases between them. This CDR3 is built from 15 residues. In germline, CDR1 is MDHEN, CDR2 SYDVKM. The CDR3 sequence: CASNQPTGSNQPQHF. The CDR3 region has the DNA TGTGCCAGCAACCAACCGACAGGCAGCAATCAGCCCCAGCATTTT.

This chain joins TRBV28 and TRBJ1-5, with 9 bases matching TRBD1. In germline, CDR1 is MDHEN, CDR2 SYDVKM. This CDR3 contains 14 residues. Trimming cost V 6 bases and J 9 bases; bases outside gene matches: 9. CDR3 DNA: TGTGCCAGCAGCCGGGGACAGGGTGGGACGCCCCAGCATTTT. Translated: CASSRGQGGTPQHF.

This rearrangement joins TRBV19 to TRBJ1-5, with a possible D match to TRBD1 (6 bases). Deletions cut 3 bases from V and 8 bases from J, with 8 bases between. The CDR3 has 12 residues. From germline, CDR1 is LNHDA and CDR2 SQIVND (reference sequence). The CDR3 DNA sequence: TGTGCCAGTAGTATCCCAGGGGAGCCCCAGCATTTT. As protein: CASSIPGEPQHF.

The chain links TRBV7-8 to TRBJ1-3; a possible D gene is TRBD1 (6 bases). This CDR3 spans 13 amino acids. Germline-derived CDR1 and CDR2 are SGHVS and FQNEAQ. The V gene lost 8 bases and the J gene lost 3 bases, with 11 bases spanning the gap. CDR3 nucleotide sequence: TGTGCCAGCGTAGAGGGGGTTGGAAACACCATATATTTT. Translating gives CASVEGVGNTIYF.

This chain uses TRBV5-6 with TRBJ2-2, with TRBD1 as a possible D gene (6 bases). Deletions cut 5 bases from V and 1 base from J, with 12 bases between. Germline CDR1 SGHDT, CDR2 YYEEEE. The CDR3 spans 15 residues. The CDR3 DNA sequence: TGTGCCAGCAGTCACAGGGTCGTGAACACCGGGGAGCTGTTTTTT. Protein sequence: CASSHRVVNTGELFF.

This clone came up a few times. This chain connects TRBV7-2 to TRBJ1-5; D is uncertain. Germline V gene sequence: CDR1 SGHTA, CDR2 FQGNSA. The CDR3 extends over 14 amino acids. Trimming removed 3 bases from V and 3 bases from J, with 9 bases in between. The CDR3 protein is CASSFQAYNQPQHF. Here the CDR3 DNA reads TGTGCCAGCAGCTTTCAGGCGTACAATCAGCCCCAGCATTTT.